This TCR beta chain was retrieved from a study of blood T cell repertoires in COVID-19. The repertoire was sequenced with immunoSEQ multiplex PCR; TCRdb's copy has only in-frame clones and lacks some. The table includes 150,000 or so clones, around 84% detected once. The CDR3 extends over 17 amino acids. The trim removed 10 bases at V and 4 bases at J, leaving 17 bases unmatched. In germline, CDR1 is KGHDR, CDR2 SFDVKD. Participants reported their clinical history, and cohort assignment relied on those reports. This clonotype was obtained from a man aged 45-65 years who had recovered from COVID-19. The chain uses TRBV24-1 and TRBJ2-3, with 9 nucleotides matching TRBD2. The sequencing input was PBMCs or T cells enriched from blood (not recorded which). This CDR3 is CATQGRGGRGGADTQYF. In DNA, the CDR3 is TGTGCCACTCAGGGCCGTGGAGGGCGGGGGGGCGCAGATACGCAGTATTTT.